This TCR beta chain was recovered during a study of blood T cells in healthy people across ages. There are many counts of this clonotype. Through a sample-barcoded 5' primer and a J-beta primer mix, a second PCR was run for roughly 7 to 11 cycles. TCRdb independently ran MiXCR on the 5' RACE reads; one entry per CDR3 protein. The sample holds roughly 900,000 distinct CDR3 sequences, more than 25% seen once. The V end was cut by 4 bases, the J end by 4 bases, with 13 bases between. Per germline, CDR1 MNHEY and CDR2 SVGEGT. The CDR3 length is 14 residues. The receptor was isolated from a woman older than 75 in good health. The gene calls are TRBV6-2 or TRBV6-3 and TRBJ1-1, with unresolved D. Material for sequencing was blood. The CDR3 DNA reads TGTGCCAGCAGTTCCGATTTCTACGGCACTGAAGCTTTCTTT. Translation gives CASSSDFYGTEAFF.